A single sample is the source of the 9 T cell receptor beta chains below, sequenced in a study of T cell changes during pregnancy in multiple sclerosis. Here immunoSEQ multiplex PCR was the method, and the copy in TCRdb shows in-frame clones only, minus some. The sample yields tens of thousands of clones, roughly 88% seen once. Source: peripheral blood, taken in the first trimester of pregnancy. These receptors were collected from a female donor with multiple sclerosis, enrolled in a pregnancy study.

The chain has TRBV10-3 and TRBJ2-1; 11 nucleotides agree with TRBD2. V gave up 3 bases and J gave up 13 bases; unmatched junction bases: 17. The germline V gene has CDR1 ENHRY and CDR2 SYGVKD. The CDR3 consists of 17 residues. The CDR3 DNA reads TGTGCCATCAGTGATGAGGGGACTAGCGGAGCCCTCGGGGTCCAGTTCTTC. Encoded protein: CAISDEGTSGALGVQFF.

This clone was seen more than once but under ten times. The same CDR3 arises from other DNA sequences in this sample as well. The CDR3 reads CASSPGTSGSTDTQYF. Written as DNA, the CDR3 is TGTGCCAGCAGTCCTGGGACTAGCGGGAGCACAGATACGCAGTATTTT. The rearrangement uses TRBV2 and TRBJ2-3; 12 positions agree with TRBD2. The CDR3 is 16 amino acids. Unmatched junction bases numbered 3, after V lost 5 bases and J lost 0 bases. Looked up from germline, CDR1 is SNHLY and CDR2 is FYNNEI.

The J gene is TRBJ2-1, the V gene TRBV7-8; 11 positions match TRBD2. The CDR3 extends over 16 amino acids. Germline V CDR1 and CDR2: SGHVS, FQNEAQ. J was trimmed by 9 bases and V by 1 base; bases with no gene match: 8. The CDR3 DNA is TGTGCCAGCAGCTTAGAATGGGTAGCGGGAGGGGGTGAGCAGTTCTTC. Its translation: CASSLEWVAGGGEQFF. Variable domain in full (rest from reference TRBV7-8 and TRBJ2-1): GAGVSQSPRYKVAKRGQDVALRCDPISGHVSLFWYQQALGQGPEFLTYFQNEAQLDKSGLPSDRFFAERPEGSVSTLKIQRTQQEDSAVYLCASSLEWVAGGGEQFFGPGTRLTVL.

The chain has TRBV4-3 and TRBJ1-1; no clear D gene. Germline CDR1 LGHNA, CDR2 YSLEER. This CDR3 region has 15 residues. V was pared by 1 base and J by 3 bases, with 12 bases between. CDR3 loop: CASSQGRPGYTEAFF. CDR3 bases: TGCGCCAGCAGCCAAGGTCGGCCGGGGTACACTGAAGCTTTCTTT.

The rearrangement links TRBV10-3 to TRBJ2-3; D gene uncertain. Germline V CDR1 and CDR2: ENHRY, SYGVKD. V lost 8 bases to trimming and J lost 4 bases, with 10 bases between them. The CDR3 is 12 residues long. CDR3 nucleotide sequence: TGTGCCATCGTAGCCGTCCCAGATACGCAGTATTTT. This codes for CAIVAVPDTQYF.

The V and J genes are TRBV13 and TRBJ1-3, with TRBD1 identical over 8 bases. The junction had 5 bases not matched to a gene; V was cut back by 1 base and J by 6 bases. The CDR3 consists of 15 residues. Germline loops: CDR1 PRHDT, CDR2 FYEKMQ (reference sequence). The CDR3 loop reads CASSLEGRGLNTIYF. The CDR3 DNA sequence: TGTGCCAGCAGCTTAGAGGGCAGGGGGCTAAACACCATATATTTT. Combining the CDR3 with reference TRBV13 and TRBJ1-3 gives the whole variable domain AAGVIQSPRHLIKEKRETATLKCYPIPRHDTVYWYQQGPGQDPQFLISFYEKMQSDKGSIPDRFSAQQFSDYHSELNMSSLELGDSALYFCASSLEGRGLNTIYFGEGSWLTVV.

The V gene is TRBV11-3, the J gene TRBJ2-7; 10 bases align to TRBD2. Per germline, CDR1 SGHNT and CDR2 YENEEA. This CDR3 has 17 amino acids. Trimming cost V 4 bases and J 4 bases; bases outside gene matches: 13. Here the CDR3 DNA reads TGTGCCAGCAGCTCTCCGGCTAGCGGGAGACTCTCATACGAGCAGTACTTC. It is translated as CASSSPASGRLSYEQYF.

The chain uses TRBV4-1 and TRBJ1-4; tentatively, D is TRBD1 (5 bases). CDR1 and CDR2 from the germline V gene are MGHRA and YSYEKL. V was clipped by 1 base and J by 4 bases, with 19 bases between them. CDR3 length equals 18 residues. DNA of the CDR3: TGCGCCAGCAGCCAAGTTTCCAGGGAGGCTTCAAGTAATGAAAAACTGTTTTTT. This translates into CASSQVSREASSNEKLFF.

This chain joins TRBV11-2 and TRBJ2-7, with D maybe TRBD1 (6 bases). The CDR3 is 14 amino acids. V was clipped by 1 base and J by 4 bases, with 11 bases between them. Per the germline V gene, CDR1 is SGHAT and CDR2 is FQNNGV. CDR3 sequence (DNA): TGTGCCAGCAGCTTAGCAGGGGTTGGTTACGAGCAGTACTTC. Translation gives CASSLAGVGYEQYF.